This TCR beta chain was identified in a study of CD8 T cells in ankylosing spondylitis. The trim removed 4 bases at V and 5 bases at J, leaving 4 bases unmatched. The CDR3 contains 13 residues. CDR1 SGHRS and CDR2 YFSETQ come from the germline V gene. Libraries for TCR beta were made by quantitative 5'-RACE with molecular barcodes. TCRdb reprocessed the 5' RACE reads via MiXCR and lists one record per CDR3 protein. The sample gives around 130,000 distinct CDR3 sequences, more than 6.5% of which show up once; 9.5% to 15% is in the top ten. Many counts were recorded for this clonotype. The antigen is undetermined. General observations from the study: Made up of eight highly homologous variants, a TCR beta motif appeared characteristic of ankylosing spondylitis blood. Reportedly, disease-linked clones are significantly enriched in ankylosing spondylitis patients' matched synovial fluid. With a CD8+ phenotype, disease-linked clones were relatively rare in peripheral blood.

The J gene is TRBJ2-7, the V gene TRBV5-1; 9 bases map to TRBD1. The TCR comes from a male donor with ankylosing spondylitis or in good health (not recorded which). The sequenced sample consisted of blood, either unsorted or a sorted T cell fraction (not recorded which). This chain's CDR3 is CASSRTGEDEQYF. The CDR3 nucleotides are TGCGCCAGCAGCAGGACAGGGGAGGACGAGCAGTACTTC.